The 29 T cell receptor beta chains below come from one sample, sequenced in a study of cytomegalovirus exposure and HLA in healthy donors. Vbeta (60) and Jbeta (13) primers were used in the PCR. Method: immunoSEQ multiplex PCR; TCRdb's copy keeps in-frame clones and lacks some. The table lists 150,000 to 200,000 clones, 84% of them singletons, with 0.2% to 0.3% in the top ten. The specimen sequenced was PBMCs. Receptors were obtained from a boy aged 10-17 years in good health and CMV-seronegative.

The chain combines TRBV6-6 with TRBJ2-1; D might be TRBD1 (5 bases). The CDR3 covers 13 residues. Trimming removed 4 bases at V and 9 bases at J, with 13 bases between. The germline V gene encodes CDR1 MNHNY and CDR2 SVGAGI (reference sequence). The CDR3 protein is CASSWVGLGEQFF. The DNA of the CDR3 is TGTGCCAGCAGTTGGGTGGGGCTGGGTGAGCAGTTCTTC.

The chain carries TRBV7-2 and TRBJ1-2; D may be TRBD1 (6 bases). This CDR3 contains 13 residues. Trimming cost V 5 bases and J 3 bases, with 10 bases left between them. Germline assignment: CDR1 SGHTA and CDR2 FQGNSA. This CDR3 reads CASSPGGHYGYTF. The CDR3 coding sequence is TGTGCCAGCAGCCCGGGGGGCCACTATGGCTACACCTTC.

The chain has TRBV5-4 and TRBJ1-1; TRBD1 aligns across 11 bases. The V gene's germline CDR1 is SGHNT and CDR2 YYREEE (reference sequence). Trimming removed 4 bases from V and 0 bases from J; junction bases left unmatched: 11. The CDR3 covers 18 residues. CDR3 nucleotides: TGTGCCAGCAGCGGACCAGGACAGGGGGCTTCTGTGAACACTGAAGCTTTCTTT. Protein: CASSGPGQGASVNTEAFF.

The CDR3 is CASSLPGIPYEQYF. The CDR3 DNA reads TGTGCCAGCAGCTTGCCGGGGATTCCCTACGAGCAGTACTTC. The rearrangement joins TRBV5-6 to TRBJ2-7, with a weak D call TRBD2 (5 bases). The germline CDR1 and CDR2 sequences are SGHDT and YYEEEE. Trimming took off 1 base at V and 2 bases at J, with 10 bases between the two ends. CDR3 size: 14 residues.

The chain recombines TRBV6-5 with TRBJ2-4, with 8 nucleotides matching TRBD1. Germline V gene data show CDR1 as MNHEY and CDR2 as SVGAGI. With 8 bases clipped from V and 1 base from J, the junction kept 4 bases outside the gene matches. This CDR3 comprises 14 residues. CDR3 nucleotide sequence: TGTGCCAGCCGCACAGGGGGTGCCAAAAACATTCAGTACTTC. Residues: CASRTGGAKNIQYF.

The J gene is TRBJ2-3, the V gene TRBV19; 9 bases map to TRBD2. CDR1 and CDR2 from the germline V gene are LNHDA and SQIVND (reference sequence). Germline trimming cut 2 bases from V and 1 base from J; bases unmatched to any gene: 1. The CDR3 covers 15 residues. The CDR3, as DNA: TGTGCCAGTAGTATACAGCGGGGGGGCACAGATACGCAGTATTTT. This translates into CASSIQRGGTDTQYF.

The CDR3 coding sequence is TGTGCCAGCAGCTTAGCCCTGGGGAGCGGGGAACAGACCCAGTACTTC. Amino acid sequence: CASSLALGSGEQTQYF. This chain connects TRBV11-3 to TRBJ2-5; 7 bases fit TRBD2. Per germline, CDR1 SGHNT and CDR2 YENEEA. This CDR3 region has 16 residues. Losses at the gene ends were 1 base for V and 6 bases for J; bases not matched to a gene: 11.

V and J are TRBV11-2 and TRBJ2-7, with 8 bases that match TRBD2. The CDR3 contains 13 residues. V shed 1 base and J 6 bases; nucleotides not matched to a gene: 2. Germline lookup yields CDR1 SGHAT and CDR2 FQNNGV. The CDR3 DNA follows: TGTGCCAGCAGCTTAGGTGCGGGGGGCGAGCAGTACTTC. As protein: CASSLGAGGEQYF.

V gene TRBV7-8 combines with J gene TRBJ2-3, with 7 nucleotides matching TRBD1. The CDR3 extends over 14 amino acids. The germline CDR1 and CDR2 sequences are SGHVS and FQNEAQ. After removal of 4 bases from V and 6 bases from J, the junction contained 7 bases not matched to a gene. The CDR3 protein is CASSSSGGMDTQYF. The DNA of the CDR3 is TGTGCCAGCAGCTCATCAGGGGGAATGGATACGCAGTATTTT.

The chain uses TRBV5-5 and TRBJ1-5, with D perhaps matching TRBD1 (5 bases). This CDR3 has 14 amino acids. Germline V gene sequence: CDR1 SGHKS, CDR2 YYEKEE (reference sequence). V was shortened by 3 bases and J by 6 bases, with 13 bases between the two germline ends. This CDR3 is CASSSGLGGQPQHF. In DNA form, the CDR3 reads TGTGCCAGCAGCTCCGGCCTGGGGGGTCAGCCCCAGCATTTT.

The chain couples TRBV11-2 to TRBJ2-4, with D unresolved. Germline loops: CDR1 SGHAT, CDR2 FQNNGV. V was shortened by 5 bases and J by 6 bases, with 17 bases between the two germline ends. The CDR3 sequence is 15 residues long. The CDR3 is CASSEQASLGNIQYF. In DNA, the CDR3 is TGTGCCAGCAGCGAGCAGGCCTCCCTGGGAAACATTCAGTACTTC.

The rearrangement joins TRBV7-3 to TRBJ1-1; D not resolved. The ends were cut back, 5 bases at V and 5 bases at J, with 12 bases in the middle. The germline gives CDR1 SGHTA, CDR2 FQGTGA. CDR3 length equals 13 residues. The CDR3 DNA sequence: TGTGCCAGCAGCCAAGCCGGTACGACTGAAGCTTTCTTT. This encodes CASSQAGTTEAFF.

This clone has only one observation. CDR3 residues: CASSLVSGGSDSYEQYF. The CDR3 region has the DNA TGTGCCAGCAGCTTAGTGTCCGGCGGGAGTGACTCCTACGAGCAGTACTTC. V gene TRBV7-2 combines with J gene TRBJ2-7, with 7 bases that match TRBD2. The CDR3 contains 17 residues. The J segment lost 0 bases and the V segment lost 1 base, leaving 9 bases of the junction unmatched. Germline CDR1 reads SGHTA; CDR2 reads FQGNSA. The variable domain in full, with the rest retrieved from reference TRBV7-2 and TRBJ2-7, is GAGVSQSPSNKVTEKGKDVELRCDPISGHTALYWYRQSLGQGLEFLIYFQGNSAPDKSGLPSDRFSAERTGGSVSTLTIQRTQQEDSAVYLCASSLVSGGSDSYEQYFGPGTRLTVT.

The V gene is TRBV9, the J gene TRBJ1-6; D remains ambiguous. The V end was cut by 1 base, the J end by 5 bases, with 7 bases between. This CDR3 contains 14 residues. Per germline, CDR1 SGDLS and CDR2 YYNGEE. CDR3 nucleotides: TGTGCCAGCAGCGTATCGGGAAATAATTCACCCCTCCACTTT. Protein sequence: CASSVSGNNSPLHF.

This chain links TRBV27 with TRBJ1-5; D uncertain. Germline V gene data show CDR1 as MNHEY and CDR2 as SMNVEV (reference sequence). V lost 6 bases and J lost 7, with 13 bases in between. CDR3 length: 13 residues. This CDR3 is CASRPAEGQPQHF. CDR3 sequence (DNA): TGTGCCAGCAGACCCGCGGAGGGACAGCCCCAGCATTTT.

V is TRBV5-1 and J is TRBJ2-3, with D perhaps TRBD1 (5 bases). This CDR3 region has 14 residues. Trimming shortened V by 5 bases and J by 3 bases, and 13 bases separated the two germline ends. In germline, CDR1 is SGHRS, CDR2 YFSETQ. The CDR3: CASRQAHKTDTQYF. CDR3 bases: TGCGCCAGCAGACAGGCCCACAAAACAGATACGCAGTATTTT. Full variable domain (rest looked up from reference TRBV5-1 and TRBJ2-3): KAGVTQTPRYLIKTRGQQVTLSCSPISGHRSVSWYQQTPGQGLQFLFEYFSETQRNKGNFPGRFSGRQFSNSRSEMNVSTLELGDSALYLCASRQAHKTDTQYFGPGTRLTVL.

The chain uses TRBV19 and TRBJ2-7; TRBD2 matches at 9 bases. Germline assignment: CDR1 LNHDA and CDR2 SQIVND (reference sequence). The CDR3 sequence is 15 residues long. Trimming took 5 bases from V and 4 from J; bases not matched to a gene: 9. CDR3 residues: CASSLGASGTYEQYF. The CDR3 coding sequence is TGTGCCAGTAGTCTGGGGGCTAGCGGGACTTACGAGCAGTACTTC. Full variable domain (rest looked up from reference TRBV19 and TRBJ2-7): DGGITQSPKYLFRKEGQNVTLSCEQNLNHDAMYWYRQDPGQGLRLIYYSQIVNDFQKGDIAEGYSVSREKKESFPLTVTSAQKNPTAFYLCASSLGASGTYEQYFGPGTRLTVT.

DNA of the CDR3: TGTGCCAGCAGCCGCAAGGATAACAGGGTAGGGGTGAACACTGAAGCTTTCTTT. Its protein is CASSRKDNRVGVNTEAFF. V and J are TRBV5-4 and TRBJ1-1; tentative D call: TRBD1 (6 bases). This CDR3 region has 18 residues. The germline V and J ends were trimmed by 4 bases and 0 bases, with 22 bases remaining between them. Looked up from germline, CDR1 is SGHNT and CDR2 is YYREEE (reference sequence). The whole variable domain, remainder taken from reference TRBV5-4 and TRBJ1-1, is ETGVTQSPTHLIKTRGQQVTLRCSSQSGHNTVSWYQQALGQGPQFIFQYYREEENGRGNFPPRFSGLQFPNYSSELNVNALELDDSALYLCASSRKDNRVGVNTEAFFGQGTRLTVV.

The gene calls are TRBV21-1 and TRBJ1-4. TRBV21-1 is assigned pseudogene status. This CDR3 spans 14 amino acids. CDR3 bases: TGTGCCAGCAGCATTTTTGCGGGTAATGAAAAACTGTTTTTT. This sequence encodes CASSIFAGNEKLFF.

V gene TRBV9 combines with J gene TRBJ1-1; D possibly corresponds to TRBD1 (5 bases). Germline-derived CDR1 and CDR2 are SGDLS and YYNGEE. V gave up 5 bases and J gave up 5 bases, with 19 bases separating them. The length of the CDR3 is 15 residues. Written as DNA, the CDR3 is TGTGCCAGCAGGGGGACGGGGGTGCGGGGAACTGAAGCTTTCTTT. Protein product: CASRGTGVRGTEAFF.

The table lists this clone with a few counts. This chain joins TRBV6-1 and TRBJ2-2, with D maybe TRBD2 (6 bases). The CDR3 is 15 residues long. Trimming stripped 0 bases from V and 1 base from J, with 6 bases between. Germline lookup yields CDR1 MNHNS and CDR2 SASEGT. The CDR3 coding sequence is TGTGCCAGCAGTGAAGCGCGGGGGAACACCGGGGAGCTGTTTTTT. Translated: CASSEARGNTGELFF.

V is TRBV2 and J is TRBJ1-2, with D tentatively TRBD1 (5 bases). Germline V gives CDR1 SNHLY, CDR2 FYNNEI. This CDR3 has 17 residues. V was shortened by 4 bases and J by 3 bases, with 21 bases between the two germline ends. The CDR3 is CASSGGEGKTLDYGYTF. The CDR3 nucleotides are TGTGCCAGCAGTGGGGGGGAGGGGAAGACGCTGGACTATGGCTACACCTTC.

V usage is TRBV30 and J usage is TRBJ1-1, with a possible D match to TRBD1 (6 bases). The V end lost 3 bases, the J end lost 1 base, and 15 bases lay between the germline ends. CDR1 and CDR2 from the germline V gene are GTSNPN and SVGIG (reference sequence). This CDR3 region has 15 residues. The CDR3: CAWRILETGNTEAFF. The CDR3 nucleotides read TGTGCCTGGAGAATTTTAGAGACAGGGAACACTGAAGCTTTCTTT.

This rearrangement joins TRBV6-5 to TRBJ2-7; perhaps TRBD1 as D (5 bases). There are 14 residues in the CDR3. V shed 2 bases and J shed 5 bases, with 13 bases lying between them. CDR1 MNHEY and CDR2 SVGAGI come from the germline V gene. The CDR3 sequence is CASSYTQGENEQYF. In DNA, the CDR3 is TGTGCCAGCAGTTACACCCAAGGGGAAAACGAGCAGTACTTC.

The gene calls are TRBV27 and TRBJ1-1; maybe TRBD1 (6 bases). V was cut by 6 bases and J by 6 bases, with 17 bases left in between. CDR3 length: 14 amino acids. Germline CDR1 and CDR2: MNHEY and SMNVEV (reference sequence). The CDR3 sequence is CASSPSYRDPEAFF. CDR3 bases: TGTGCCAGCAGCCCCTCGTACAGGGACCCTGAAGCTTTCTTT.

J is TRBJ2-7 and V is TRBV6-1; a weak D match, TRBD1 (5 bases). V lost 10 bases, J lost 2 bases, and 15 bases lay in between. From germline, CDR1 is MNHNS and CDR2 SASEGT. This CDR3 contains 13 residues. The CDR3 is CATKDSPTYEQYF. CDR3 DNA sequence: TGTGCCACCAAAGACAGTCCAACCTACGAGCAGTACTTC.

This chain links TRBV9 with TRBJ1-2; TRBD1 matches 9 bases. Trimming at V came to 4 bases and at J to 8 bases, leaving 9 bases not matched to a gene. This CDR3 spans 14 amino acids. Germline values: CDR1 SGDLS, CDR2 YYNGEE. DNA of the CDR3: TGTGCCAGCAGCCCCGCGCGGGACAGGGAAGGCTACACCTTC. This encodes CASSPARDREGYTF. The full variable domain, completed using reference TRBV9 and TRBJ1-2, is DSGVTQTPKHLITATGQRVTLRCSPRSGDLSVYWYQQSLDQGLQFLIQYYNGEERAKGNILERFSAQQFPDLHSELNLSSLELGDSALYFCASSPARDREGYTFGSGTRLTVV.

CDR3 nucleotides: TGTGCCAGCAGCGTTTCCCTTAGCGGGAGCGAAGAGACCCAGTACTTC. Encoded protein: CASSVSLSGSEETQYF. The J gene is TRBJ2-5, the V gene TRBV9, with TRBD2 matching over 9 bases. CDR1 SGDLS and CDR2 YYNGEE come from the germline V gene. The CDR3 is 16 amino acids. V gave up 2 bases and J gave up 3 bases; unmatched junction bases: 8.

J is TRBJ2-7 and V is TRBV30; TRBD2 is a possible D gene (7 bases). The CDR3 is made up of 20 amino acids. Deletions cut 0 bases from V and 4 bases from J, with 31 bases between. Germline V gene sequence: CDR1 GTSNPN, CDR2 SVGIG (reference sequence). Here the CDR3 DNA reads TGTGCCTGGAGTGTAAAGGTCCGGCAGGGGAGGGTACTAGTGGGTTACGAGCAGTACTTC. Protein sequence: CAWSVKVRQGRVLVGYEQYF.